These 28 T cell receptor beta chains were all obtained from the same sample, sequenced in a study of T cell repertoires in cytomegalovirus infection. TCRdb re-derived calls from the reads in MiXCR, one entry per CDR3 protein. The table lists roughly 730,000 distinct CDR3 sequences, roughly a third of them singletons. These TCRs are of unknown antigen specificity. Sequenced here: cultured PBMCs, sampled from culture after CMV antigen stimulation. These receptors all stem from a human donor in good health (CMV status not recorded). Some clones in this sample may be carry-over from other donors' samples.

The rearrangement uses TRBV3-1 and TRBJ1-6, with unresolved D. Germline CDR1 and CDR2: LGHDT and YNNKEL (reference sequence). The CDR3 consists of 14 residues. V was cut by 4 bases and J by 9 bases, with 13 bases left in between. The CDR3 spells CASSPRREASPLHF. The CDR3 bases are TGTGCCAGCAGCCCAAGGAGGGAAGCTTCACCCCTCCACTTT.

The CDR3: CASSPQGFSNYGYTF. The CDR3 DNA is TGTGCCAGCAGTCCACAGGGTTTTTCCAACTATGGCTACACCTTC. V usage is TRBV12-3 or TRBV12-4 and J usage is TRBJ1-2; the D gene is possibly TRBD1 (6 bases). This CDR3 has 15 amino acids. The V gene lost 5 bases and the J gene lost 2 bases, with 15 bases spanning the gap.

As concerns this clonotype: A much larger clonotype is one base distant, so this may be a read error. This chain connects TRBV7-6 to TRBJ2-3; D possibly corresponds to TRBD1 (6 bases). CDR1 is SGHVS and CDR2 is FNYEAQ in the germline V gene. The CDR3 has 14 amino acids. Trimming left V 9 bases short and J 2 bases short, with 15 bases between. As DNA, the CDR3 is TGTGCCAGGATGAGTACAGGGACCACAGATACGCAGTATTTT. Its protein product is CARMSTGTTDTQYF. The full variable domain, completed using reference TRBV7-6 and TRBJ2-3, is GAGVSQSPRYKVTKRGQDVALRCDPISGHVSLYWYRQALGQGPEFLTYFNYEAQQDKSGLPNDRFSAERPEGSISTLTIQRTEQRDSAMYRCARMSTGTTDTQYFGPGTRLTVL.

The chain joins TRBV7-9 to TRBJ1-4; D ambiguous. Germline-derived CDR1 and CDR2 are SEHNR and FQNEAQ (reference sequence). CDR3 length equals 14 residues. Trimming stripped 8 bases from V and 0 bases from J, with 10 bases between. The CDR3 nucleotides read TGTGCCAGCGGGCAAACTGCAACTAATGAAAAACTGTTTTTT. Its protein is CASGQTATNEKLFF.

This clonotype was seen many times. DNA of the CDR3: TGTGCCAGCAGCCGGGAGAGCCAGGACGAGCAGTACTTC. Its translation: CASSRESQDEQYF. V gene TRBV7-2 combines with J gene TRBJ2-7; weak D call: TRBD2 (6 bases). Germline CDR1 reads SGHTA; CDR2 reads FQGNSA. V lost 5 bases and J 5 bases, leaving 13 bases between the germline ends. The CDR3 is made up of 13 amino acids.

This clonotype appeared many times. This sequence joins TRBV7-2 and TRBJ2-6, with 8 positions matching TRBD2. Germline trimming cut 2 bases from V and 1 base from J; bases unmatched to any gene: 10. Germline assignment: CDR1 SGHTA and CDR2 FQGNSA. There are 19 residues in the CDR3. The CDR3 DNA reads as TGTGCCAGCAGCTTATTAGCGGGGAGCCTAGGGTCTGGGGCCAACGTCCTGACTTTC. Its protein is CASSLLAGSLGSGANVLTF.

The CDR3 here is CASSFRINQPQHF. CDR3 DNA: TGTGCCAGCAGCTTTCGGATCAATCAGCCCCAGCATTTT. V gene TRBV7-6 combines with J gene TRBJ1-5; D gene ambiguous. V was pared by 3 bases and J by 3 bases, with 6 bases between. CDR1 is SGHVS and CDR2 is FNYEAQ in the germline V gene. CDR3 length equals 13 residues.

There are a few counts of this clonotype. This chain connects TRBV19 to TRBJ2-2; the match to TRBD2 covers 7 bases. V trimming: 7 bases; J trimming: 5 bases; junction bases outside the gene matches: 10. Germline V lookup: CDR1 LNHDA, CDR2 SQIVND (reference sequence). The length of the CDR3 is 15 residues. The DNA for the CDR3 is TGTGCCAGTACCCCAACTAGCGCCGGTACCGGGGAGCTGTTTTTT. Translating gives CASTPTSAGTGELFF.

This clonotype was counted between two and nine times. The V and J genes are TRBV7-9 and TRBJ2-7; no reliable D call. Deletions cut 6 bases from V and 4 bases from J, with 4 bases between. This CDR3 spans 10 amino acids. CDR1 SEHNR and CDR2 FQNEAQ come from the germline V gene (reference sequence). CDR3 in amino acids: CASSEYEQYF. Here the CDR3 DNA reads TGTGCCAGCAGTGAGTACGAGCAGTACTTC.

This rearrangement joins TRBV12-3 or TRBV12-4 to TRBJ1-5, with D uncertain. Trimming left V 2 bases short and J 0 bases short, with 11 bases between. The CDR3 sequence is 16 residues long. The CDR3 loop is CASSLLAGDSNQPQHF. The CDR3 DNA is TGTGCCAGCAGTTTATTGGCCGGGGATAGCAATCAGCCCCAGCATTTT.

This clonotype was seen only a few times. The chain uses TRBV7-9 and TRBJ2-4; a weak D match, TRBD1 (6 bases). The V and J ends lost 5 bases and 8 bases respectively, with 28 bases between them. The CDR3 totals 18 residues. Germline CDR1 is SEHNR and CDR2 is FQNEAQ (reference sequence). The DNA for the CDR3 is TGTGCCAGCAGCCACAAGACCGGATTTATGTCTAAGGGGGACATTCAGTACTTC. It is translated as CASSHKTGFMSKGDIQYF.

The rearrangement links TRBV12-3 or TRBV12-4 to TRBJ1-6; TRBD1 might be the D (5 bases). This CDR3 has 14 residues. V was clipped by 6 bases and J by 8 bases, with 14 bases between them. The CDR3 sequence: CASSARLRDSPLHF. CDR3 DNA sequence: TGTGCCAGCAGCGCCCGCCTCAGGGATTCACCCCTCCACTTT.

This clonotype appeared a few times. V usage is TRBV6-2 or TRBV6-3 and J usage is TRBJ2-1, with D unclear. V was pared by 7 bases and J by 5 bases, with 6 bases between. The germline gives CDR1 MNHEY, CDR2 SVGEGT. The CDR3 is 11 amino acids. The CDR3 DNA sequence: TGTGCCAGCAACACAGACAATGAGCAGTTCTTC. It is translated as CASNTDNEQFF.

The chain carries TRBV5-4 and TRBJ2-4; 13 bases match TRBD2. This CDR3 has 18 residues. V was clipped by 2 bases and J by 8 bases; unmatched bases: 13. Germline lookup yields CDR1 SGHNT and CDR2 YYREEE (reference sequence). The CDR3 protein is CASSFPRTSGSGVDIQYF. The CDR3 bases are TGTGCCAGCAGCTTTCCCCGGACTAGCGGGAGCGGTGTTGACATTCAGTACTTC.

This clonotype has only a few counts. This chain uses TRBV7-2 with TRBJ2-1, with D possibly called TRBD1 or TRBD2 (5 bases each). Germline V gives CDR1 SGHTA, CDR2 FQGNSA. Trimming took off 6 bases at V and 8 bases at J, with 14 bases between the two ends. CDR3 length equals 13 residues. CDR3 sequence reads: CASSRDLGDEQFF. The CDR3 DNA sequence: TGTGCCAGCAGTCGCGATTTGGGGGATGAGCAGTTCTTC.

V and J are TRBV2 and TRBJ1-5; 9 nucleotides agree with TRBD1. Trimming removed 5 bases from V and 3 bases from J; junction bases left unmatched: 5. The CDR3 totals 15 residues. Per the germline V gene, CDR1 is SNHLY and CDR2 is FYNNEI. In DNA, the CDR3 is TGTGCCAGCAGTCGGGACAGGGAATACAATCAGCCCCAGCATTTT. Translating gives CASSRDREYNQPQHF.

This chain links TRBV20-1 with TRBJ1-4, with TRBD1 matching over 7 bases. J gave up 5 bases and V 0 bases, and 9 bases lay outside the gene matches. This CDR3 contains 16 residues. Germline V gives CDR1 DFQATT, CDR2 SNEGSKA (reference sequence). The CDR3 is CSARDVYQGGNEKLFF. The DNA for the CDR3 is TGCAGTGCTAGAGATGTATATCAGGGGGGAAATGAAAAACTGTTTTTT.

V and J are TRBV19 and TRBJ2-1; tentatively, D is TRBD2 (5 bases). Trimming left V 11 bases short and J 8 bases short, with 22 bases between. This CDR3 spans 14 amino acids. Germline loops: CDR1 LNHDA, CDR2 SQIVND (reference sequence). The CDR3 sequence: CASAAGVVGDEQFF. For the CDR3, the DNA is TGTGCCTCTGCGGCCGGGGTGGTTGGGGATGAGCAGTTCTTC.

The CDR3 region has the DNA TGTGCCAGCAGCGTGGACAGGGTCTATGGCTACACCTTC. Its translation is CASSVDRVYGYTF. The rearrangement joins TRBV5-6 to TRBJ1-2; 8 positions match TRBD1. V shed 4 bases and J 4 bases; nucleotides not matched to a gene: 3. The CDR3 totals 13 residues. CDR1 and CDR2 from the germline V gene are SGHDT and YYEEEE.

The chain carries TRBV12-3 or TRBV12-4 and TRBJ2-5; possible D gene TRBD1, 6 bases. The length of the CDR3 is 13 residues. Deletions cut 3 bases from V and 7 bases from J, with 12 bases between. Here the CDR3 DNA reads TGTGCCAGCAGTTTTCAGGGGTCGGGGACCCAGTACTTC. Amino acid sequence: CASSFQGSGTQYF.

This chain joins TRBV9 and TRBJ1-1; tentative D call: TRBD1 (5 bases). The CDR3 totals 17 residues. Trimming took off 4 bases at V and 4 bases at J, with 23 bases between the two ends. CDR1 SGDLS and CDR2 YYNGEE come from the germline V gene. CDR3 sequence (DNA): TGTGCCAGCAGCCCTACCACCCCGGGGGGGTGGCGCACTGAAGCTTTCTTT. It encodes CASSPTTPGGWRTEAFF.

The rearrangement joins TRBV20-1 to TRBJ1-6, with 7 bases that match TRBD1. Germline loops: CDR1 DFQATT, CDR2 SNEGSKA (reference sequence). CDR3 length: 13 residues. Trimming took 5 bases from V and 8 from J; bases not matched to a gene: 6. CDR3: CSAAWDSHSPLHF. The CDR3 DNA sequence: TGCAGTGCTGCCTGGGACAGTCATTCACCCCTCCACTTT.

This clonotype showed up just a few times. V gene TRBV6-2 or TRBV6-3 combines with J gene TRBJ1-5; the D is unclear. Trimming cost V 8 bases and J 2 bases, with 7 bases left between them. This CDR3 has 12 residues. Germline-derived CDR1 and CDR2 are MNHEY and SVGEGT. The CDR3 sequence: CASGLRNQPQHF. In nucleotides, the CDR3 is TGTGCCAGCGGTTTACGCAATCAGCCCCAGCATTTT.

The V and J genes are TRBV12-3 or TRBV12-4 and TRBJ2-6, with a weak D call TRBD1 (8 bases). CDR3 length equals 17 residues. Trimming stripped 3 bases from V and 2 bases from J, with 14 bases between. CDR3 in amino acids: CASSFGTGGAGANVLTF. CDR3 coding DNA: TGTGCCAGCAGTTTTGGTACAGGGGGGGCTGGGGCCAACGTCCTGACTTTC.

The chain employs TRBV20-1 and TRBJ2-5; TRBD2 aligns across 15 bases. This CDR3 contains 17 residues. From germline, CDR1 is DFQATT and CDR2 SNEGSKA (reference sequence). The V and J ends lost 3 bases and 1 base, in that order; junction bases with no gene match: 6. The CDR3 nucleotides read TGCAGTGCTAGTACGGGACTAGCGGGGGGCACCCAAGAGACCCAGTACTTC. Amino acid sequence: CSASTGLAGGTQETQYF.

This chain uses TRBV5-4 with TRBJ2-1; D might be TRBD2 (5 bases). The CDR3 covers 13 residues. Trimming removed 9 bases from V and 3 bases from J, with 13 bases in between. The V gene's germline CDR1 is SGHNT and CDR2 YYREEE (reference sequence). The chain's CDR3 is CAIPRDRYNEQFF. The CDR3 nucleotides are TGTGCCATCCCCCGGGATCGCTACAATGAGCAGTTCTTC.

This clonotype has just a few counts. The V and J genes are TRBV6-1 and TRBJ2-4; TRBD2 agrees at 9 bases. This CDR3 has 15 amino acids. The germline V gene encodes CDR1 MNHNS and CDR2 SASEGT. J was trimmed by 6 bases and V by 5 bases; bases with no gene match: 8. The CDR3 sequence: CASSRMGLAGNIQYF. For the CDR3, the DNA is TGTGCCAGCAGTCGAATGGGACTAGCAGGAAACATTCAGTACTTC.

V and J are TRBV29-1 and TRBJ2-1; no firm D call. CDR1 and CDR2 from the germline V gene are SQVTM and ANQGSEA. V was pared by 0 bases and J by 6 bases, with 6 bases between. There are 12 residues in the CDR3. The CDR3 nucleotides read TGCAGCGTTGAAGAGTCCAGCAATGAGCAGTTCTTC. Its translation is CSVEESSNEQFF.